What follows is one TCR beta chain and its context. Its antigen is currently unknown. The CDR3 covers 14 residues. The germline V and J ends were trimmed by 0 bases and 1 base, with 7 bases remaining between them. Germline V lookup: CDR1 SGHNT, CDR2 YYREEE (reference sequence). These data belong to a study of cytomegalovirus exposure and HLA in healthy donors. The PCR had 60 Vbeta and 13 Jbeta primers. The method was immunoSEQ multiplex PCR; TCRdb's version includes in-frame clones alone and lacks a portion of them. The sample holds over 80,000 clones, roughly 85% seen once. Points from the study as a whole: The authors later found most CMV-associated TCR beta chains appeared HLA-restricted. For TCR beta chains, V- and J-gene trimming was later linked to a missense DCLRE1C variant. The classifier reportedly diagnosed cytomegalovirus status with high specificity and sensitivity. From TCR beta sequences, most subjects' HLA-A and HLA-B alleles were reportedly predicted accurately.

This TCR came from a female donor in good health and CMV-seronegative. The sample comprised PBMCs. This chain joins TRBV5-4 and TRBJ1-1, with D unclear. This CDR3 reads CASSLGSRNTEAFF. CDR3 DNA sequence: TGTGCCAGCAGCTTGGGCAGTCGGAACACTGAAGCTTTCTTT.